This record looks at one T cell receptor beta chain sequence and its context. This clone was detected once. The antigen it binds to is not known. It has no much larger one-base neighbor in the sample; base qualities were not kept. The data originate from a study of siplizumab effects on memory and regulatory T cells (dated by TCRdb to between 2017 and 2020). Broadly, across the study: The study looked at the effect of siplizumab, an anti-CD2 antibody, on alloreactive T-cell subsets in allogeneic mixed lymphocyte reactions made from human PBMCs.

Study-wide conclusions, independent of this receptor: A naive or memory phenotype could not be assigned to roughly 80-96% of proliferating CD4+ or CD8+ clones. Siplizumab significantly reduced the cumulative frequency of alloreactive sequences traceable to unstimulated CD4+ memory T cells. Among mappable alloreactive CD4+ clones, an average Treg-derived fraction of over 60% was observed with siplizumab, compared with more than 25% in control reactions. Greater diversity appeared to be present in unstimulated naive T cells than in memory T cells, and a substantial contribution to the alloresponse seemed to be made by naive cells. Because sequences at frequencies below about 10^-5 were poorly captured, only a minor fraction of alloreactive clones could be mapped back to unstimulated subsets. Whether proliferating Tregs from siplizumab cultures actually had suppressive function was not functionally confirmed.

V was cut back by 2 bases and J by 8 bases, leaving a gap of 15 bases between them. The cysteine opens and the phenylalanine closes a CDR3 of 14 amino acids. Kept here is only the CDR3 DNA, which spans 42 bases and is read in frame from base 1. Reading the germline V gene gives CDR1 KGHSH and CDR2 LQKENI. Library construction relied on the immunoSEQ multiplex PCR assay. Some 9.9 x 10^4 TCR templates per sample were assayed by the deep sequencing platform. Genomic DNA extracted from sorted T cells was the material used for TCRbeta CDR3 sequencing. In the original analysis: The R programming language was used for clonal analysis of TCRbeta CDR3 data. Comparing unstimulated samples against CFSE-low samples taken after the reaction was how alloreactive CD4+ and CD8+ clones were defined. Regulatory or non-regulatory origin was assigned to alloreactive CD4+ clones by matching of sequences to sorted unstimulated Treg and non-Treg repertoires. The table comes from immuneACCESS by way of TCRdb, which keeps in-frame sequences with V and J called. Part of the clones is missing from these tables; in studies checked, under half for an unresolved V gene and the rest for unknown reasons. V, J and clone size are those of that table, while D and trimming were read from the DNA. The sample contains 100,000 to 120,000 clones, about 92% of them found a single time. The ten largest clones capture around 0.3% of the sample.

TCRbeta CDR3 sequencing was performed on sorted unstimulated T cells and on proliferating T cells recovered from mixed lymphocyte reactions. Fresh whole blood from roughly 10 HLA-typed healthy donors was used to isolate PBMCs. The receptor was isolated from a human donor in good health. The chain was built from TRBV18 and TRBJ1-2; the D gene remains uncertain. Sample: CD4+ T cells sorted from blood. The DNA sequence is as follows: TGTGCCAGCTCACCATCACCGACCGGGAGCGGCTACACCTTC. Translated, it reads CASSPSPTGSGYTF.